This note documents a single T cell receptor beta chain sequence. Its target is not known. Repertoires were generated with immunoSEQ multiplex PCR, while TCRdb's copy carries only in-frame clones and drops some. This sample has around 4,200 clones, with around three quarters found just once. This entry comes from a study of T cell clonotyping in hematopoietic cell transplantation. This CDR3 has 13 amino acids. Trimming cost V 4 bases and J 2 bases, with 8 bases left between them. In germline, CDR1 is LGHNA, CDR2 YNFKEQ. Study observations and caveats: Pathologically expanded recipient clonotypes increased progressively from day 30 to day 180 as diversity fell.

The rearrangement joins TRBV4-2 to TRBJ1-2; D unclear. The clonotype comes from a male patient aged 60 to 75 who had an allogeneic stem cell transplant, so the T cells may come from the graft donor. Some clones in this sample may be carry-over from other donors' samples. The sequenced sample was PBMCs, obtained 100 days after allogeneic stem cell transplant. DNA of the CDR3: TGTGCCAGCAGCCTTCAGGTGAACTATGGCTACACCTTC. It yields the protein CASSLQVNYGYTF.